This paragraph covers one T cell receptor beta chain sequence. Sequencing was performed with immunoSEQ multiplex PCR; in TCRdb, only in-frame clones are kept and a portion is missing. The sample records about half a million clones, roughly 89% being singletons. The data were taken from a study of blood T cell repertoires in COVID-19. Study background: Sample material is recorded as cDNA or gDNA derived from T cells, B-cell-depleted T cells, or PBMCs.

CDR3 length equals 14 residues. V lost 8 bases to trimming and J lost 6 bases; unmatched junction nucleotides: 5. The germline CDR1 and CDR2 sequences are MNHEY and SMNVEV (reference sequence). This sequence was found in a young man with COVID-19, enrolled during active disease. The chain employs TRBV27 and TRBJ2-1; 12 bases are shared with TRBD2. The sequencing sample was made of peripheral blood. The CDR3 sequence: CASAGLAGRNEQFF. DNA of the CDR3: TGTGCCAGCGCGGGACTAGCGGGTCGCAATGAGCAGTTCTTC.